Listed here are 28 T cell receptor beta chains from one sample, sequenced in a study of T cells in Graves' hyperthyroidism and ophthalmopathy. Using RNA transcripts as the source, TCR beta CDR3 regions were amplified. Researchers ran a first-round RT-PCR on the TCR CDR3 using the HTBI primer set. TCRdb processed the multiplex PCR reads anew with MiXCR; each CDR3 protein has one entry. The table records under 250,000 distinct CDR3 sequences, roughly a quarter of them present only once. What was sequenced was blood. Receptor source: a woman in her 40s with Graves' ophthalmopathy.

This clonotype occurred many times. CDR3: CASSSPPGTGKMYEQYF. CDR3 DNA sequence: TGTGCCAGCAGCTCTCCCCCAGGTACTGGGAAAATGTACGAGCAGTACTTC. This chain connects TRBV12-3 or TRBV12-4 to TRBJ2-7; D is undetermined. The CDR3 extends over 17 amino acids. V was trimmed by 6 bases and J by 4 bases, leaving 25 bases between them.

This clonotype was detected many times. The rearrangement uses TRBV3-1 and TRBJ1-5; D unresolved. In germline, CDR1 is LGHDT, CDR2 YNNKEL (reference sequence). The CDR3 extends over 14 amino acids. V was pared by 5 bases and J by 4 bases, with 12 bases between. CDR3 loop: CASSSTLGNQPQHF. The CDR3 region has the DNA TGTGCCAGCAGCTCTACTTTGGGGAATCAGCCCCAGCATTTT.

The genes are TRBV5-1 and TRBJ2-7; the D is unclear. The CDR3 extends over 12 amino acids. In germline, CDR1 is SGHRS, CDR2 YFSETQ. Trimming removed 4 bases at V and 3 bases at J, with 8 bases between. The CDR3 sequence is CASSARDYEQYF. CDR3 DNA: TGCGCCAGCAGCGCCCGAGACTACGAGCAGTACTTC.

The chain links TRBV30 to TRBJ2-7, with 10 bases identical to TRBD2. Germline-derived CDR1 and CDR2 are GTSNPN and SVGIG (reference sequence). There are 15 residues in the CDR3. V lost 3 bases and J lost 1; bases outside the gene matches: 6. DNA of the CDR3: TGTGCCTGGAGCCAAGAAGCGGGGGGGTCCTACGAGCAGTACTTC. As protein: CAWSQEAGGSYEQYF.

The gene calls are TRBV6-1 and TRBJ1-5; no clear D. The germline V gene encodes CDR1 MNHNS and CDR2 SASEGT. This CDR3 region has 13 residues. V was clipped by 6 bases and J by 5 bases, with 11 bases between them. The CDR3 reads CASRTNIDQPQHF. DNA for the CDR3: TGTGCCAGCAGGACTAACATCGATCAGCCCCAGCATTTT.

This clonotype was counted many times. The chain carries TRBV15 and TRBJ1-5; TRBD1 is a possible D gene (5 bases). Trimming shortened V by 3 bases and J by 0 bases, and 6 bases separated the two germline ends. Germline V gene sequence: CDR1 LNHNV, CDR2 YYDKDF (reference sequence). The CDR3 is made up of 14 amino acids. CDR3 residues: CATSRGDSNQPQHF. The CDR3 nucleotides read TGTGCCACCAGCAGGGGGGATAGCAATCAGCCCCAGCATTTT.

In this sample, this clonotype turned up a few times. CDR3 loop: CASSKNHNQETQYF. The CDR3 nucleotides read TGTGCCAGCAGCAAAAACCATAACCAAGAGACCCAGTACTTC. The J gene is TRBJ2-5, the V gene TRBV4-2; D not resolved. Germline V lookup: CDR1 LGHNA, CDR2 YNFKEQ. V lost 5 bases and J lost 0, with 10 bases in between. The CDR3 totals 14 residues.

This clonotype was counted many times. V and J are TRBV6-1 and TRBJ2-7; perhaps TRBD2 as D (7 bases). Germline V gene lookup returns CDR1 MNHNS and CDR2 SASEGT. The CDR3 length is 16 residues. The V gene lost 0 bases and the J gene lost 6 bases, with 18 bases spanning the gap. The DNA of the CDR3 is TGTGCCAGCAGTGAAGCGGCGATGGGGGGGCCGGGCGAGCAGTACTTC. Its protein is CASSEAAMGGPGEQYF.

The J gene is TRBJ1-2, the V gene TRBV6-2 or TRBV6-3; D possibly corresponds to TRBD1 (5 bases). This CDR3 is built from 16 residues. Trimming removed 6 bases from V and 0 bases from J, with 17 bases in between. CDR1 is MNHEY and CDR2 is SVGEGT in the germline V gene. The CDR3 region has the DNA TGTGCCAGCAGCCCCGGGACCGCACGCTCTAACTATGGCTACACCTTC. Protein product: CASSPGTARSNYGYTF.

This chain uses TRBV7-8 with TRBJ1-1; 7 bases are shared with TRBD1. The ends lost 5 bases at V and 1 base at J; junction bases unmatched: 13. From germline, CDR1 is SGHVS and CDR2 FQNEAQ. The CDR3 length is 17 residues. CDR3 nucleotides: TGTGCCAGCAGCCCAAGCCGAACAGGGGAAAAGAACACTGAAGCTTTCTTT. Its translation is CASSPSRTGEKNTEAFF.

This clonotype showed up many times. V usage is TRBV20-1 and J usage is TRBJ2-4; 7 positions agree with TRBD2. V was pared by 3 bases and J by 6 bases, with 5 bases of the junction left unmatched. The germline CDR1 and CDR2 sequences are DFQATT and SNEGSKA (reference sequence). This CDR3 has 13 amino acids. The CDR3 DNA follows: TGCAGTGCTAGCGCCAGCGGGACAAACATTCAGTACTTC. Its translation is CSASASGTNIQYF.

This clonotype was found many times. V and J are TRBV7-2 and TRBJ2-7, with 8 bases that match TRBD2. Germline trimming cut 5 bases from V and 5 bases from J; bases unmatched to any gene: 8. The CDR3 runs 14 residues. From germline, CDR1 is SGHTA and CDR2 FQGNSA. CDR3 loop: CASSATRGGHEQYF. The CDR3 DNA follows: TGTGCCAGCAGCGCTACCCGGGGGGGCCACGAGCAGTACTTC.

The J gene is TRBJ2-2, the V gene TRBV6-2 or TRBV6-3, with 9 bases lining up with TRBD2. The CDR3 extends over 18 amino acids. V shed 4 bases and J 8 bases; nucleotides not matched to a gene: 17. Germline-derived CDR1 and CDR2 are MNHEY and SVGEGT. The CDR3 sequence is CASSSGLGVAGVVGELFF. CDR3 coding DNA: TGTGCCAGCAGTTCCGGTTTAGGAGTAGCGGGAGTAGTAGGGGAGCTGTTTTTT.

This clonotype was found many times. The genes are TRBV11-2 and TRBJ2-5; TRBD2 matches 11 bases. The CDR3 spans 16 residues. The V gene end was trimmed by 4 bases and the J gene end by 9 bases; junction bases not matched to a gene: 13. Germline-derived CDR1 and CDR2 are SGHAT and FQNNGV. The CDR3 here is CASSSLTSGSRRSQYF. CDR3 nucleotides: TGTGCCAGCAGCTCCCTAACTAGCGGGAGCCGACGGTCCCAGTACTTC.

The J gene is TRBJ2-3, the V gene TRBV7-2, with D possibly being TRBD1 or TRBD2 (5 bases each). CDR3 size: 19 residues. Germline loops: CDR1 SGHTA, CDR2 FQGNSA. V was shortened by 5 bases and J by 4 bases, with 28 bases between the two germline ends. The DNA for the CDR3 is TGTGCCAGCAGCACCCGGGACCTAGTTGGGCGGTTGGTCTCAGATACGCAGTATTTT. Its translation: CASSTRDLVGRLVSDTQYF.

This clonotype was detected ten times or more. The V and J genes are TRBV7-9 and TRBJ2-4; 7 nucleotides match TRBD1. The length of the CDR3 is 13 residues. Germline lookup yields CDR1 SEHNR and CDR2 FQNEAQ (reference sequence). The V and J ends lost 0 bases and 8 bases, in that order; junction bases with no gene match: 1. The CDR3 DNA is TGTGCCAGCAGCTTAGCTACAGGGGACATTCAGTACTTC. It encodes CASSLATGDIQYF.

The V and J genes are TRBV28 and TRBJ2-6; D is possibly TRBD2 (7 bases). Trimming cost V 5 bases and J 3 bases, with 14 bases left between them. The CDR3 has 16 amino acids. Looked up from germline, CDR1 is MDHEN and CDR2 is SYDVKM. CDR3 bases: TGTGCCAGCAGTGCACAGGGAGGGCGTGGGGCCAACGTCCTGACTTTC. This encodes CASSAQGGRGANVLTF.

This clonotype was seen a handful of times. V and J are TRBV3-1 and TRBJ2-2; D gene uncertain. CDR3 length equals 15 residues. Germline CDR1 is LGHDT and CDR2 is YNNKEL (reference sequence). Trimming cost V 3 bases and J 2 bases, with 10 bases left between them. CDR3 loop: CASSQSLLNTGELFF. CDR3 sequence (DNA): TGTGCCAGCAGCCAGTCACTGCTTAACACCGGGGAGCTGTTTTTT.

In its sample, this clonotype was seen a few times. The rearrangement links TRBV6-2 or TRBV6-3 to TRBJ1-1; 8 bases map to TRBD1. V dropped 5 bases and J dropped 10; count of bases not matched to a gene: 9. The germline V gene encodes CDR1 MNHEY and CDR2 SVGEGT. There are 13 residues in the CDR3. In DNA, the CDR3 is TGTGCCAGCAGTGGCGGGACAGGTACCTCAGCTTTCTTT. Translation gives CASSGGTGTSAFF.

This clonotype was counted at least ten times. CDR3 sequence reads: CASRDRTSGSGSGANVLTF. As DNA, the CDR3 is TGTGCCAGCAGGGATAGGACTAGCGGGAGTGGGTCTGGGGCCAACGTCCTGACTTTC. The chain is built from TRBV27 and TRBJ2-6; 13 nucleotides align to TRBD2. V lost 6 bases to trimming and J lost 1 base; unmatched junction nucleotides: 9. CDR1 MNHEY and CDR2 SMNVEV come from the germline V gene (reference sequence). The CDR3 spans 19 residues.

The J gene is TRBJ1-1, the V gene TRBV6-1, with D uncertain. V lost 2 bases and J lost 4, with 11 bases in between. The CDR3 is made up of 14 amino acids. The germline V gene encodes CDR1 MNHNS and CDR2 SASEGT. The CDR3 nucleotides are TGTGCCAGCAGTGAAAAGCCACCGATCACTGAAGCTTTCTTT. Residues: CASSEKPPITEAFF.

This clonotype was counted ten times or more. The CDR3 region is CASRTPTDREGWNQPQHF. The CDR3 DNA reads as TGTGCCAGCAGAACTCCCACGGACAGGGAAGGGTGGAATCAGCCCCAGCATTTT. The J gene is TRBJ1-5, the V gene TRBV28; TRBD1 agrees at 8 bases. CDR3 length: 18 residues. The V segment lost 6 bases and the J segment 4 bases; nucleotides outside the gene matches: 17. The germline CDR1 and CDR2 sequences are MDHEN and SYDVKM.

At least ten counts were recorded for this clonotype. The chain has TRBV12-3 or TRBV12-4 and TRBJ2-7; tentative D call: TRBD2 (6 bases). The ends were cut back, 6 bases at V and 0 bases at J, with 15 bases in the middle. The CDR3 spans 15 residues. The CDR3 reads CASRITGVLSYEQYF. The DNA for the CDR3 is TGTGCCAGCAGAATAACGGGAGTACTCTCCTACGAGCAGTACTTC.

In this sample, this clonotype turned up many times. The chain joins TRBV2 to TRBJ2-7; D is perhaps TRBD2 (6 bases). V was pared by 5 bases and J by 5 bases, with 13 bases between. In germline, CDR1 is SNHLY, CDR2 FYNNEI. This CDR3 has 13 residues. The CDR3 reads CASSPQTRNEQYF. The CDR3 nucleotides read TGTGCCAGCAGTCCCCAGACTAGGAACGAGCAGTACTTC.

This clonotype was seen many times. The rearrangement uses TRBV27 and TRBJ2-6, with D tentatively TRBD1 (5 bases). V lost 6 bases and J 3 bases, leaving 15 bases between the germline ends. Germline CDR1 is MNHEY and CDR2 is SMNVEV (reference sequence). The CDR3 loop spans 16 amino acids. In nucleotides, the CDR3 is TGTGCCAGCAGCCCAAGGGGATACTATGGGGCCAACGTCCTGACTTTC. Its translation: CASSPRGYYGANVLTF.

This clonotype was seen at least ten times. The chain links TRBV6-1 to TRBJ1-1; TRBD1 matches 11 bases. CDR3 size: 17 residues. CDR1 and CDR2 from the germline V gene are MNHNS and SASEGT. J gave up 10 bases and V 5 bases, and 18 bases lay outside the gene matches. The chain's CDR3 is CASSRRLPGQGGELAFF. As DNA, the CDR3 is TGTGCCAGCAGTCGAAGATTACCGGGACAGGGGGGCGAATTAGCTTTCTTT.

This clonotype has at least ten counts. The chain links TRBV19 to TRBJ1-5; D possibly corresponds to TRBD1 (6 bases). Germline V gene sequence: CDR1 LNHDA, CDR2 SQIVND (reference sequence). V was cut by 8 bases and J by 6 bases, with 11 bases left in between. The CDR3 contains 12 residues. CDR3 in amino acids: CASRGGPQPQHF. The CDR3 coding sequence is TGTGCCAGTCGGGGGGGGCCTCAGCCCCAGCATTTT. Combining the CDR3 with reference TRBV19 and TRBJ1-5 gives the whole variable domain DGGITQSPKYLFRKEGQNVTLSCEQNLNHDAMYWYRQDPGQGLRLIYYSQIVNDFQKGDIAEGYSVSREKKESFPLTVTSAQKNPTAFYLCASRGGPQPQHFGDGTRLSIL.

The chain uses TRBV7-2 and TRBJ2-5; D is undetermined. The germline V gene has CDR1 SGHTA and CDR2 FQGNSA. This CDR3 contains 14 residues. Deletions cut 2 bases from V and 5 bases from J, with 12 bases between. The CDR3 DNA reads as TGTGCCAGCAGCTTAAGTCTTGGTGGGGAGACCCAGTACTTC. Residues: CASSLSLGGETQYF. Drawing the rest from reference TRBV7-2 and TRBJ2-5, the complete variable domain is GAGVSQSPSNKVTEKGKDVELRCDPISGHTALYWYRQSLGQGLEFLIYFQGNSAPDKSGLPSDRFSAERTGGSVSTLTIQRTQQEDSAVYLCASSLSLGGETQYFGPGTRLLVL.